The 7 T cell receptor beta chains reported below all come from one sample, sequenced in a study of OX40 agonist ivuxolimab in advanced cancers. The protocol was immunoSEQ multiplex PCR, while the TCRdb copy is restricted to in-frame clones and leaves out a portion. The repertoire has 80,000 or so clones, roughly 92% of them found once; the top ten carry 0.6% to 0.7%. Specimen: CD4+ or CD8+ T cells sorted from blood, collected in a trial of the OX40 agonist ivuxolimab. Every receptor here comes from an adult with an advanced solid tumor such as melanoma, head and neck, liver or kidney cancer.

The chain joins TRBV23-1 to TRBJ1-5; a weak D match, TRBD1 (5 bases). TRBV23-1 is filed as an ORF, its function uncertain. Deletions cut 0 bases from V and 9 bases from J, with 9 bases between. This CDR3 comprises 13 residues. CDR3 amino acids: CASSQSRTRPQHF. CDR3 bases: TGCGCCAGCAGTCAATCTAGGACACGGCCCCAGCATTTT.

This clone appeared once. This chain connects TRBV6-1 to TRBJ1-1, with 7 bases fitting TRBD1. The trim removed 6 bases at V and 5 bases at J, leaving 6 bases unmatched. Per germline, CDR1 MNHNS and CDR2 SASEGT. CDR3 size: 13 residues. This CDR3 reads CASRSPGGTEAFF. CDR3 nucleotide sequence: TGTGCCAGCAGGAGTCCAGGGGGAACTGAAGCTTTCTTT.

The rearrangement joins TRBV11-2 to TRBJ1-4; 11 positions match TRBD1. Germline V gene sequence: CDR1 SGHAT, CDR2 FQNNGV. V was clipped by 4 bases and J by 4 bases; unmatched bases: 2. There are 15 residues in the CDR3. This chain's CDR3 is CASSWDRGINEKLFF. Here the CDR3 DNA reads TGTGCCAGCAGCTGGGACAGGGGGATTAATGAAAAACTGTTTTTT.

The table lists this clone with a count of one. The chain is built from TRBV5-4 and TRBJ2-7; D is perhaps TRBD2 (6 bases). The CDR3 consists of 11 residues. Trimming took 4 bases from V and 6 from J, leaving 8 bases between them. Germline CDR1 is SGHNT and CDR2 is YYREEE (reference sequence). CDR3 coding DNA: TGTGCCAGCAGCGCGGGGCGCGAGCAGTACTTC. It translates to CASSAGREQYF. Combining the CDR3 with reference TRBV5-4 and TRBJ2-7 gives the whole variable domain ETGVTQSPTHLIKTRGQQVTLRCSSQSGHNTVSWYQQALGQGPQFIFQYYREEENGRGNFPPRFSGLQFPNYSSELNVNALELDDSALYLCASSAGREQYFGPGTRLTVT.

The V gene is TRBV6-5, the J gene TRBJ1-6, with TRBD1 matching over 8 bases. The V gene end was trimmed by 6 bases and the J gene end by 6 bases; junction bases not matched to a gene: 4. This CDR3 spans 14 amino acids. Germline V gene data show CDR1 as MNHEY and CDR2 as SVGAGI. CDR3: CASSRDRINSPLHF. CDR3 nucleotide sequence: TGTGCCAGCAGCCGGGACAGGATTAATTCACCCCTCCACTTT.

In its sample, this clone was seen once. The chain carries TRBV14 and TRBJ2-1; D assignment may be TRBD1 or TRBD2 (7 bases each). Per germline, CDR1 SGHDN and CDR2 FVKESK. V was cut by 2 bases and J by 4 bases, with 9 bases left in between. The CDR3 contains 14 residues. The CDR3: CASSQQGGYNEQFF. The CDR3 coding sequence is TGTGCCAGCAGCCAACAGGGGGGGTACAATGAGCAGTTCTTC. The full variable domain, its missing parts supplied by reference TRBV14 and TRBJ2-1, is EAGVTQFPSHSVIEKGQTVTLRCDPISGHDNLYWYRRVMGKEIKFLLHFVKESKQDESGMPNNRFLAERTGGTYSTLKVQPAELEDSGVYFCASSQQGGYNEQFFGPGTRLTVL.

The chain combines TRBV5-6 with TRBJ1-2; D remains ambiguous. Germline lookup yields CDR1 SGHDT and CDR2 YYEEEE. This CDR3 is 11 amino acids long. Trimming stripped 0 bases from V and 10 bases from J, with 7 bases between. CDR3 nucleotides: TGTGCCAGCAGCTTGGGGCAGTCCTACACCTTC. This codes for CASSLGQSYTF.